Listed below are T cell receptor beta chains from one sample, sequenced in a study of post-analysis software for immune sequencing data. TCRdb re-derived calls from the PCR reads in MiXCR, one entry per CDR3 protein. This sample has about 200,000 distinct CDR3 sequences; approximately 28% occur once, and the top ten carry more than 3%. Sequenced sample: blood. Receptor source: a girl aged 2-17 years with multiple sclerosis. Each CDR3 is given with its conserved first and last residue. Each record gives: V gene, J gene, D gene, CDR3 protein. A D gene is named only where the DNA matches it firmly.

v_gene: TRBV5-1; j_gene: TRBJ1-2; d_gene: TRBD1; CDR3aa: CASSPQGASYGYTF
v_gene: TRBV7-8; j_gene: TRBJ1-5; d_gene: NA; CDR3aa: CASSLGRGGNQPQHF
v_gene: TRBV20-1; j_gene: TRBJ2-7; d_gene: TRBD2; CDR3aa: CSARDRGLAGREQYF
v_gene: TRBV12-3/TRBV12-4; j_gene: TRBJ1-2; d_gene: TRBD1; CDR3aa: CASSWDRAGYTF
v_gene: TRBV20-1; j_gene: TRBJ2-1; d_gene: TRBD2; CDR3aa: CSAQAGPYNEQFF
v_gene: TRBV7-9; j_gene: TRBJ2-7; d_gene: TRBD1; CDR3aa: CASSRGPRTEQYF
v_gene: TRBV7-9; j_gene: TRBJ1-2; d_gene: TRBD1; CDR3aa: CASSPGTGGDGYTF
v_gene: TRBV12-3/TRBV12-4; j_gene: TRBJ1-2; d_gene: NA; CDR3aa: CASSLLLRTYGYTF
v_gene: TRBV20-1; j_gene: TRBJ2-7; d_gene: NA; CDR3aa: CSASVASYEQYF
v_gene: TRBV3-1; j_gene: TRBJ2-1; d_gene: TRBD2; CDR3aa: CASSLVAGGPYNEQFF
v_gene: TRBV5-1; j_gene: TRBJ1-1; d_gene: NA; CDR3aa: CASNPIVGPDTEAFF
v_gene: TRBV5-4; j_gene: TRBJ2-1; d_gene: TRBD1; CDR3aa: CASSLTGVFYNEQFF
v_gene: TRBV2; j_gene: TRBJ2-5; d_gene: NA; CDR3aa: CASSVGEGETQYF
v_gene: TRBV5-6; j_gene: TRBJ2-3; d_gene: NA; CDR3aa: CASTPLSGGTDTQYF
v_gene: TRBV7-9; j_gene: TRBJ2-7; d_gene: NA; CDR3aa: CASSLATSSYEQYF
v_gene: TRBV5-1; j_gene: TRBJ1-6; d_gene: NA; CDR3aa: CASSFRETDSPLHF
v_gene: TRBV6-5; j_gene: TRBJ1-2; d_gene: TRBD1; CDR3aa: CASSDRANYGYTF
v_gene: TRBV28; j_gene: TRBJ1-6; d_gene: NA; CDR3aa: CASRGPSSYNSPLHF
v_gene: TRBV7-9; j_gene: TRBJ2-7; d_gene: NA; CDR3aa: CASSWQGRTEQYF
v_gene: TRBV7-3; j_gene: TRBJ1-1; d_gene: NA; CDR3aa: CASSLKGRVNEAFF
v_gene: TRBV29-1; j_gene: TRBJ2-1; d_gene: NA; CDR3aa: CSVEERQISYNEQFF
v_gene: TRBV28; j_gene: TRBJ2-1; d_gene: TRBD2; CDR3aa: CASSLLGNSGNYNEQFF
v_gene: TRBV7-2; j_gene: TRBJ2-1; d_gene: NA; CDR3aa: CASSLNWDRGEQFF
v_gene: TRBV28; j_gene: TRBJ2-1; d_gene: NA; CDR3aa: CASSLRSGEQFF
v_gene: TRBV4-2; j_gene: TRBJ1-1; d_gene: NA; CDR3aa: CASSQDTQGKSAEAFF
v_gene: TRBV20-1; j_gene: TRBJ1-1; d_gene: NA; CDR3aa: CSARDAGLGTEAFF
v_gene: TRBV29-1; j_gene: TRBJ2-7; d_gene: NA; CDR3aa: CSVEVWGEQYF
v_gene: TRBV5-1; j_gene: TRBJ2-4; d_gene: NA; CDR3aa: CASNLEPGVQNIQYF
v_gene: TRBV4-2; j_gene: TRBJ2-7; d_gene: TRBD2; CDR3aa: CASSQEGVAGAYEQYF
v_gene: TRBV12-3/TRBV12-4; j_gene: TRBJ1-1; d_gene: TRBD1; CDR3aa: CASSPGGKNTEAFF
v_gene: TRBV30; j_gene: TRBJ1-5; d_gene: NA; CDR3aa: CAWRVSGTSKNQPQHF
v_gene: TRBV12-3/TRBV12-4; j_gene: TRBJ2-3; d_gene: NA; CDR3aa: CASSLSGADTQYF
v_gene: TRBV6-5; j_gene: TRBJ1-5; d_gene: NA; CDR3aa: CASSPSRRDNQPQHF
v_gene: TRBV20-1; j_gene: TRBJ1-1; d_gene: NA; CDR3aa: CSAPRTSAEAFF
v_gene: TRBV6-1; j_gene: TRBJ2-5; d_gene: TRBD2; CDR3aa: CACTEGLAGVRETQYF
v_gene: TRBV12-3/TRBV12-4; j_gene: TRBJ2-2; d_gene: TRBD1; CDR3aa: CASSPPQARGSGGELFF
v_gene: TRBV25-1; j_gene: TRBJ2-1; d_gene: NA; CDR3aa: CASSELWGEQFF
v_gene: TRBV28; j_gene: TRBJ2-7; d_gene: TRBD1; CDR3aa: CASRSGQGLTYEQYF
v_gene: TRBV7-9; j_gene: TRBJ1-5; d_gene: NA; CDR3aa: CASSEGARPQHF
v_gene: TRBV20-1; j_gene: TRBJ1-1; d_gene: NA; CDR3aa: CSARSALGTLNTEAFF
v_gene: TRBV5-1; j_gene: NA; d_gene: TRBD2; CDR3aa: CASSLGPSGKGEQYF
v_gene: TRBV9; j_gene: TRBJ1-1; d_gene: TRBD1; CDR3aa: CASNQGAGNTEAFF
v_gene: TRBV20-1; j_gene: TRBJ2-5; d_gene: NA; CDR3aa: CSARVKETQYF
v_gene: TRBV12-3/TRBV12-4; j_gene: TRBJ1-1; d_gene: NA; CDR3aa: CASSPRGETEAFF
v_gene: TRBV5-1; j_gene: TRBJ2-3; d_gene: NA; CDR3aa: CVSSLGDTQYF
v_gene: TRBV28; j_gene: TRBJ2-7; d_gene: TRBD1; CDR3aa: CASSIGQAYEQYF
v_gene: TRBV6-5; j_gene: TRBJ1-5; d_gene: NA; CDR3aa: CASRRTHTNQPQHF
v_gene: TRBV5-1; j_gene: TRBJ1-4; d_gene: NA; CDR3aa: CASSFRGNEKLFF
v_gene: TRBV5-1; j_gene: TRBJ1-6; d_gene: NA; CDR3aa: CASSLVGSSYNSPLHF